This TCR beta chain is from a study of cytomegalovirus exposure and HLA in healthy donors (dated by TCRdb to between 2016 and 2019). Describing the broader study: According to a later analysis, the 100 to 150 validation repertoires were produced on the same platform as the approximately 610 repertoires of the first cohort. The aim of the study was to test whether cataloging public T cell receptors could identify signatures of past pathogen exposure. Along with the roughly 670-subject first cohort, a separate validation cohort of more than 90 different subjects was used. The study combined high-throughput TCR immunosequencing, statistical association of individual TCRs with disease status, and machine learning to predict cytomegalovirus infection status.

Here is what the overall study found, with its caveats: A later analysis found that TCRs clustered in the first cohort also tended to co-occur in the 120 validation repertoires, with 94% of cluster scores above 0. The validation cohort had no HLA typing available for a later analysis, so co-occurrence within that cohort was assessed over all 110 or so repertoires. The classifier was reported to diagnose cytomegalovirus status with high specificity and sensitivity in both the original and validation cohorts. Three of the identified cytomegalovirus-associated TCR beta chains were confirmed in vitro to be specific for cytomegalovirus antigens. While some public TCRs were present in many individuals, most TCR sequences turned up only very rarely across donors. The study listed 150 to 200 TCR beta chains as associated with cytomegalovirus. According to the authors, the approach could potentially be generalized to other disease states and immunological phenotypes.

The library was generated by the immunoSEQ multiplex PCR assay. Per the authors' processing: A statistical classification framework was developed to diagnose cytomegalovirus status using the catalog of TCR beta chain sequences. TCRdb limited this immuneACCESS table to in-frame rearrangements with V and J called. A share of clones is missing; checked studies link under half to unresolved V genes, and the rest is unexplained. The V and J calls and clone size were taken over from that table, and D and trimming were inferred from the DNA. The sample table shows fewer than 300,000 clones, and 85% to 90% are seen once. The ten largest clones take up around 0.9% of the sample. A distance of 12 bases separates the germline ends of V and J, which lose 6 bases and 6 bases respectively. CDR1 and CDR2, looked up from the germline V gene (reference sequence), are MNHNY and SVGAGI. The CDR3 numbers 13 residues from cysteine through phenylalanine. Only the CDR3 DNA is retained, 39 bases long and in frame from the first base.

To note about this clone: The antigen it binds to is not known. Per-nucleotide qualities are absent, and no much larger clonotype sits a single base away.

Donors formed part of the validation cohort, which comprised over a hundred subjects and was distinct from the first cohort of under 850 subjects. This TCR derives from a woman younger than 35 in good health and CMV-seronegative. Sequencing input: PBMCs. The chain joins TRBV6-6 to TRBJ1-5; the D gene remains uncertain. The CDR3 protein: CASRRHLSQPQHF. The DNA sequence is as follows: TGTGCCAGCAGGAGACACTTGAGTCAGCCCCAGCATTTT.